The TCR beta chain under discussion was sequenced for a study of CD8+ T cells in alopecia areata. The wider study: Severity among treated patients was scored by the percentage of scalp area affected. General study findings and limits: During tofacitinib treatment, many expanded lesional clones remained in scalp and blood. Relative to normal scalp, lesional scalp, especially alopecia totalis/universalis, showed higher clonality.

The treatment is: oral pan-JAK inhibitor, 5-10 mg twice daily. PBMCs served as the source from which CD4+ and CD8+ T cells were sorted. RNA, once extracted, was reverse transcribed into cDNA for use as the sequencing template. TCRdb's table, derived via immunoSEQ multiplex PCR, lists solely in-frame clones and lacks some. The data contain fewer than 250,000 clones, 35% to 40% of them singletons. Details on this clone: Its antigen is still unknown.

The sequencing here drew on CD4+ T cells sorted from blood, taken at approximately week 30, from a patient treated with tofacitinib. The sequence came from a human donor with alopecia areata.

In nucleotides, the CDR3 is TGTGCCAGCAGCTTGACAGCCCGGGAGACCCAGTACTTC. Translation gives CASSLTARETQYF. This chain joins TRBV7-7 and TRBJ2-5, with D possibly being TRBD1 (5 bases). Germline CDR1 reads SSHAT; CDR2 reads FNYEAQ (reference sequence). Trimming took off 3 bases at V and 5 bases at J, with 10 bases between the two ends. The CDR3 is made up of 13 amino acids.